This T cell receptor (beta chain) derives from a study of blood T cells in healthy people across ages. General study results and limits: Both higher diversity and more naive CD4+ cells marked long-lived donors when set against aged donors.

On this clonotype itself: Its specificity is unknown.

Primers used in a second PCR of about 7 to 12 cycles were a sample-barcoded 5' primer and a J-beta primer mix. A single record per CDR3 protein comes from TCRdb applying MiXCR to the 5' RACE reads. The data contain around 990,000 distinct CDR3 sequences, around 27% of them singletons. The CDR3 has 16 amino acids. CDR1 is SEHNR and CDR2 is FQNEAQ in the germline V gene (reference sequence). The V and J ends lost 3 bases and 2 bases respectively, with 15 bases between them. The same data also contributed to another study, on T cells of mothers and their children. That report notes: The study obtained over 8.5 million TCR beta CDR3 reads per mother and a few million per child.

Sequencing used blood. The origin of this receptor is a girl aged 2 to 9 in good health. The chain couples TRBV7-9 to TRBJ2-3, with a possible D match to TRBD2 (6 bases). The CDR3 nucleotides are TGTGCCAGCAGCTTGCAGGCGGGAACTATCACAGATACGCAGTATTTT. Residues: CASSLQAGTITDTQYF.